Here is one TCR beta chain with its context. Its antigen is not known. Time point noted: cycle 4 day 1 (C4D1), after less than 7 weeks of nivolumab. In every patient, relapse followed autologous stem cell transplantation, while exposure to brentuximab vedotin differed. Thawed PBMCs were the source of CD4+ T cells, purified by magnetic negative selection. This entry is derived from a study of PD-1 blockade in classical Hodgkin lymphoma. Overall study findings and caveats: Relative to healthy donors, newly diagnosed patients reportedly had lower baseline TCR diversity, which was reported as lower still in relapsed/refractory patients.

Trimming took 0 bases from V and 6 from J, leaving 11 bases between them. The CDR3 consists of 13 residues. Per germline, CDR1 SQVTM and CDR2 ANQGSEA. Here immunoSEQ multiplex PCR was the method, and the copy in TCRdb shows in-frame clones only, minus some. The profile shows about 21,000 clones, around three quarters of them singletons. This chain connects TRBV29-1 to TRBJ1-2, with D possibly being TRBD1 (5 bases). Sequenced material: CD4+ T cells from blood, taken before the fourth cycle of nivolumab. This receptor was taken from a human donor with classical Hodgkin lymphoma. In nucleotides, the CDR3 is TGCAGCGTTGAAGACAGGGTAATGGATGGCTACACCTTC. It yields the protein CSVEDRVMDGYTF.